Listed below are T cell receptor beta chains from one sample, sequenced in a study of shared clonotypes between healthy human individuals. Here immunoSEQ multiplex PCR was the method, and the copy in TCRdb shows in-frame clones only, minus some. The sample consists of some 89,000 clones, roughly 69% of them appearing once. Material: memory CD8+ T cells sorted from blood. These receptors all come from a young man in good health. Both conserved end residues are part of each CDR3. D genes are given only for firm matches. Some rows mark clone size as missing; the rest say once, few, many or name a class of expanded clone.

size | J | V | D | CDR3 | DNA
- | TRBJ2-7 | TRBV18 | - | CASSPTYDSYEQYF | TGTGCCAGCTCACCCACATACGACAGTTACGAGCAGTACTTC
once | TRBJ1-2 | TRBV7-2 | - | CASSLAGLQDYGYTF | TGTGCCAGCAGCTTAGCGGGCCTCCAAGACTATGGCTACACCTTC
few | TRBJ2-7 | TRBV9 | TRBD2 | CASSGPVGTSGTYEQYF | TGTGCCAGCAGCGGCCCCGTCGGGACTAGCGGAACCTACGAGCAGTACTTC
- | TRBJ2-3 | TRBV7-3 | - | CASSLTPMPADTQYF | TGTGCCAGCAGCTTAACTCCAATGCCCGCGGATACGCAGTATTTT
- | TRBJ1-5 | TRBV2 | TRBD1 | CASSDTGDQPQHF | TGTGCCAGCAGTGATACAGGGGATCAGCCCCAGCATTTT
- | TRBJ2-6 | TRBV28 | TRBD1 | CARNWGTGRSSGANVLTF | TGTGCCCGAAACTGGGGGACAGGGAGGAGCTCTGGGGCCAACGTCCTGACTTTC
- | TRBJ2-1 | TRBV27 | - | CASTIGGSEQFF | TGTGCCAGCACAATTGGAGGCAGTGAGCAGTTCTTC
- | TRBJ2-1 | TRBV10-2 | - | CASSDFLTNEQFF | TGCGCCAGCAGTGATTTCCTGACCAATGAGCAGTTCTTC
many | TRBJ2-2 | TRBV6-4 | - | CASSDSLDTGELFF | TGTGCCAGCAGTGACTCACTCGACACCGGGGAGCTGTTTTTT
- | TRBJ2-7 | TRBV2 | - | CASSRLQEGEQYF | TGTGCCAGCAGTAGGTTACAGGAGGGCGAGCAGTACTTC
- | TRBJ1-2 | TRBV28 | - | CASSRWYGYTF | TGTGCCAGCAGCCGTTGGTATGGCTACACCTTC
- | TRBJ2-1 | TRBV4-3 | TRBD2 | CASSPQPGGNEQFF | TGCGCCAGCAGCCCCCAGCCCGGGGGGAATGAGCAGTTCTTC
few | TRBJ2-2 | TRBV11-2 | - | CASSFPGGGELFF | TGTGCCAGCAGCTTTCCCGGTGGCGGGGAGCTGTTTTTT
- | TRBJ2-1 | TRBV6-1 | - | CASSAGGSYNEQFF | TGTGCCAGCAGTGCCGGAGGCTCCTACAATGAGCAGTTCTTC
- | TRBJ1-1 | TRBV10-3 | - | CAIRGNTEAFF | TGTGCCATCAGGGGGAACACTGAAGCTTTCTTT
- | TRBJ2-5 | TRBV27 | - | CASSLYPDQETQYF | TGTGCCAGCAGTTTATACCCGGACCAAGAGACCCAGTACTTC
few | TRBJ2-3 | TRBV5-1 | - | CASSLNTPWGSSDTQYF | TGCGCCAGCAGCTTAAATACCCCATGGGGCTCCTCAGATACGCAGTATTTT
many | TRBJ2-1 | TRBV28 | - | CASSSTSSPTKNNEQFF | TGTGCCAGCAGTTCCACCTCTAGTCCGACTAAAAACAATGAGCAGTTCTTC
few | TRBJ2-7 | TRBV6-5 | TRBD1 | CASSIGTGGYEQYF | TGTGCCAGCAGTATTGGGACAGGGGGCTACGAGCAGTACTTC
- | TRBJ2-7 | TRBV11-1 | - | CASTSPGRLYEQYF | TGTGCCAGCACTTCACCGGGACGGCTGTACGAGCAGTACTTC
- | TRBJ2-1 | TRBV4-2 | TRBD2 | CASSQPLAGGRYNEQFF | TGTGCCAGCAGCCAACCACTAGCGGGAGGGCGGTACAATGAGCAGTTCTTC
- | TRBJ2-6 | TRBV4-1 | - | CASSQETTAISGANVLTF | TGCGCCAGCAGCCAAGAGACTACAGCGATCTCTGGGGCCAACGTCCTGACTTTC
- | TRBJ2-3 | TRBV29-1 | TRBD2 | CSVDSGIGTDTQYF | TGCAGCGTTGATAGCGGGATAGGGACAGATACGCAGTATTTT
- | TRBJ2-6 | TRBV7-9 | TRBD2 | CASSHPGGGSGANVLTF | TGTGCCAGCAGCCACCCCGGGGGAGGGTCCGGGGCCAACGTCCTGACTTTC
- | TRBJ2-1 | TRBV28 | - | CASTHGTYNEQFF | TGTGCCAGCACCCACGGGACTTACAATGAGCAGTTCTTC
few | TRBJ1-2 | TRBV6-4 | - | CASSDGESDGYTF | TGTGCCAGCAGTGACGGGGAATCTGATGGCTACACCTTC
few | TRBJ2-1 | TRBV9 | TRBD2 | CASSGSGNYNEQFF | TGTGCCAGCAGCGGGAGCGGGAACTACAATGAGCAGTTCTTC
- | TRBJ2-1 | TRBV27 | - | CASSSIGFGEQFF | TGTGCCAGCAGTTCAATTGGTTTTGGTGAGCAGTTCTTC
- | TRBJ2-1 | TRBV5-1 | - | CASAVSPDNEQFF | TGCGCCAGCGCCGTTAGCCCCGACAATGAGCAGTTCTTC
few | TRBJ2-3 | TRBV27 | TRBD2 | CASSFGAGLITDTQYF | TGTGCCAGCAGTTTCGGAGCGGGACTAATCACAGATACGCAGTATTTT
- | TRBJ2-1 | TRBV7-8 | - | CASSLLGDGYNEQFF | TGTGCCAGCAGCTTATTGGGGGACGGATACAATGAGCAGTTCTTC
- | TRBJ2-1 | TRBV19 | - | CASSIGLDEPYNEQFF | TGTGCCAGTAGTATCGGATTAGACGAACCCTACAATGAGCAGTTCTTC
- | TRBJ2-7 | TRBV29-1 | TRBD1 | CSVGSLPRGEQYF | TGCAGCGTTGGTAGCCTCCCCAGGGGGGAGCAGTACTTC